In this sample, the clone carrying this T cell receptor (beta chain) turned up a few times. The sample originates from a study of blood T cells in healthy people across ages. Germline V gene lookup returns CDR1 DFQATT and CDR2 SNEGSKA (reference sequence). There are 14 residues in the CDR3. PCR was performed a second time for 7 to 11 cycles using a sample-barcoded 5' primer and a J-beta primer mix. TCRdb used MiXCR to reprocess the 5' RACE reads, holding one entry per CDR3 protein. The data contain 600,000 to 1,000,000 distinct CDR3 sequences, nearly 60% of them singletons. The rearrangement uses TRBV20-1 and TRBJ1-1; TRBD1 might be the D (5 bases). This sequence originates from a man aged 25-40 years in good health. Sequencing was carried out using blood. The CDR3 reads CSFIIRDVGTEAFF. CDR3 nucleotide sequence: TGCAGCTTTATCATCAGGGATGTGGGGACTGAAGCTTTCTTT.